The 5 T cell receptor beta chains given below trace back to one sample, sequenced in a study of tumor and adjacent non-tumor tissue in lung cancer (dated 2018 in TCRdb). Receptor amplification or capture employed multiplex PCR. TCRdb names Illumina HiSeq 2500 as the instrument used. TCRbeta libraries were constructed through three rounds of nested PCR with primers (Table S4) according to protocols adapted from ARM-PCR. The public reads were reprocessed in TCRdb via fastp at Q25 and MiXCR, keeping in-frame beta chains. Entries are consolidated by CDR3 protein sequence, retaining the most common genes and DNA. The sample table holds 120,000 or so distinct CDR3 sequences, of which 66% were seen once. The ten largest clonotypes hold roughly 12% of the sample. RNA was isolated from bulk unsorted tissue, and RNA quality was assessed with a NanoDrop ND-1000 and an Agilent 2100. Material: lung tumor tissue. The receptors come from a man in his thirties or forties with non-small cell lung cancer.

Regarding this clonotype: One end of the junction does not line up with germline, which may come from a read error. The rearrangement links TRBV12-3 or TRBV12-4 to TRBJ2-4; 11 nucleotides line up with TRBD2. This CDR3 contains 15 residues. The CDR3 bases are TGTTCCAGCAGTTTGACTAGCGGGAATGTAAACATTCAGTACTTC. Protein sequence: CSSSLTSGNVNIQYF.

In the case of this clonotype: The CDR3 does not close with the conserved phenylalanine or tryptophan, likely indicating a read error. Because the CDR3's place on the DNA is in doubt, the DNA is left out and the CDR3 is given as listed by TCRdb. This chain joins TRBV29-1 and TRBJ2-7. Germline values: CDR1 SQVTM, CDR2 ANQGSEA. The CDR3 is 12 residues long, ends included. The CDR3 reads CSFRLSSYEQYL.

Turning to this clonotype: This sequence may be a read error, since a much larger clone differs from it by one base. CDR3 residues: CASNYLRGRTYSYEQYF. The CDR3 DNA reads as TGTGCCAGCAATTACCTACGGGGACGAACTTACTCCTACGAGCAGTACTTC. The rearrangement uses TRBV6-2 or TRBV6-3 and TRBJ2-7, with D perhaps being TRBD1 or TRBD2 (5 bases each). Germline-derived CDR1 and CDR2 are MNHEY and SVGEGT. The CDR3 spans 17 residues.

On this clonotype itself: Just one base apart from a much larger clone, this may be a read error. The V gene is TRBV6-1, the J gene TRBJ2-7; 12 bases agree with TRBD1. There are 17 residues in the CDR3. Germline CDR1 is MNHNS and CDR2 is SASEGT. V gave up 4 bases and J gave up 1 base; unmatched junction bases: 8. The CDR3 DNA reads as TGTGCCAGCAGTGCAGGGACAGGGGGCGCGAGATCCTACGAGCAGTACTTC. Residues: CASSAGTGGARSYEQYF.

As to this clonotype: The junction departs from the called germline gene at one end, perhaps through a read error. V and J are TRBV20-1 and TRBJ2-5; tentative D call: TRBD1 (6 bases). This CDR3 has 12 residues. Germline assignment: CDR1 DFQATT and CDR2 SNEGSKA (reference sequence). As DNA, the CDR3 is TGCAGTCCACAGGGATCACAAGAGATCCAGTACTTC. Encoded protein: CSPQGSQEIQYF.